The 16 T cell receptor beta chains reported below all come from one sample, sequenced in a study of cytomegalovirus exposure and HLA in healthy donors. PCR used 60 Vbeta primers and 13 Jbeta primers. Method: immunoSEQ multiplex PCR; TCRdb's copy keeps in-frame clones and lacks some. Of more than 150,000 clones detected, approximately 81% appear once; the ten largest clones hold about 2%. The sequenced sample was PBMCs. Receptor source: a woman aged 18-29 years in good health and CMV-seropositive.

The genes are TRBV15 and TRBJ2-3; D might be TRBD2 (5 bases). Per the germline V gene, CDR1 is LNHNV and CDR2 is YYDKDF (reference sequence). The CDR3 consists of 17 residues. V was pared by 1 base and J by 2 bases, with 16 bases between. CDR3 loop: CATSRGWVGESTDTQYF. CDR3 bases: TGTGCCACCAGCAGAGGGTGGGTCGGGGAATCCACAGATACGCAGTATTTT.

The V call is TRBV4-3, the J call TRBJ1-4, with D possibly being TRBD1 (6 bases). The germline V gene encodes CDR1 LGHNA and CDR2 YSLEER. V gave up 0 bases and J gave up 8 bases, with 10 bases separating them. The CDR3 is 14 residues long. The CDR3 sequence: CASSQDNRGEKLFF. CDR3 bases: TGCGCCAGCAGCCAAGATAATAGGGGGGAAAAACTGTTTTTT.

CDR3 protein: CASSEVWGNEKLFF. CDR3 coding DNA: TGTGCCAGCAGTGAAGTTTGGGGCAATGAAAAACTGTTTTTT. The chain is built from TRBV6-1 and TRBJ1-4, with a tentative D call TRBD1 (5 bases). Trimming pared 1 base from V and 5 bases from J, leaving 8 bases between. This CDR3 is built from 14 residues. In germline, CDR1 is MNHNS, CDR2 SASEGT.

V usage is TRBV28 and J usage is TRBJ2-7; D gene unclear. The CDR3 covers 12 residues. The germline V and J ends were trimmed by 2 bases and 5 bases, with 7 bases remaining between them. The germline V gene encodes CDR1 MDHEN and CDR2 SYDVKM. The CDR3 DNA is TGTGCCAGCAGTTTAGGCGGAAACGAGCAGTACTTC. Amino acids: CASSLGGNEQYF.

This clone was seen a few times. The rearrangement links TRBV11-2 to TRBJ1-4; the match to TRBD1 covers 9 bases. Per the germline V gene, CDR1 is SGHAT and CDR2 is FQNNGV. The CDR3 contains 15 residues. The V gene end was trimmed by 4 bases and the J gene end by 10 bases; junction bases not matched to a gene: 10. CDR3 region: CASSWRTGEAGKLFF. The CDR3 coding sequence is TGTGCCAGCAGCTGGAGGACAGGGGAGGCTGGAAAACTGTTTTTT.

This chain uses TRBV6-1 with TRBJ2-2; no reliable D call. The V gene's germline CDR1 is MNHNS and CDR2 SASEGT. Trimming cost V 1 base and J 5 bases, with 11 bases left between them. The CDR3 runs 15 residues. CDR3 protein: CASSEGRRRTGELFF. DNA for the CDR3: TGTGCCAGCAGTGAAGGAAGGCGGCGGACCGGGGAGCTGTTTTTT.

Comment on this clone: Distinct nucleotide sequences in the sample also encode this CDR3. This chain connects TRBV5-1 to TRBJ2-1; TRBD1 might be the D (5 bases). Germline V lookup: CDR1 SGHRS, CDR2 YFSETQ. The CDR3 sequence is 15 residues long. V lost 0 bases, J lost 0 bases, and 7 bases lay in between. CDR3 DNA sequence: TGCGCCAGCAGCTTGGAGGGGCTCTCCTACAATGAGCAGTTCTTC. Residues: CASSLEGLSYNEQFF.

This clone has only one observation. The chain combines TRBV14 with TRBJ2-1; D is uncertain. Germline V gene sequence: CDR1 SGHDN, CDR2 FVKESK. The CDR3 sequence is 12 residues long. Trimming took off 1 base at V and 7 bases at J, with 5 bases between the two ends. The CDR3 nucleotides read TGTGCCAGCAGCCAAGCTCGGAATGAGCAGTTCTTC. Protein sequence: CASSQARNEQFF.

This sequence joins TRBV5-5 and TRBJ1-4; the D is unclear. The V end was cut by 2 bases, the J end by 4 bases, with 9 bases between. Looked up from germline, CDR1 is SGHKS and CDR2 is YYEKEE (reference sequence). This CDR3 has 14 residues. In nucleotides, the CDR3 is TGTGCCAGCAGCTTTGGGCAGGTTAATGAAAAACTGTTTTTT. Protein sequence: CASSFGQVNEKLFF.

The CDR3 DNA reads TGTGCCAGCAGCTCCGGGGGACCGAGCTACGAGCAGTACTTC. It encodes CASSSGGPSYEQYF. The genes are TRBV11-3 and TRBJ2-7; tentatively, D is TRBD2 (6 bases). This CDR3 is 14 amino acids long. Germline V gene data show CDR1 as SGHNT and CDR2 as YENEEA. V shed 4 bases and J shed 3 bases, with 13 bases lying between them.

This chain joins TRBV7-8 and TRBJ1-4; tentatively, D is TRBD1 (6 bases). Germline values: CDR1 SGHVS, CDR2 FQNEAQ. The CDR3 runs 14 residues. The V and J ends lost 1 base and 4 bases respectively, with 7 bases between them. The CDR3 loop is CASSLGGLNEKLFF. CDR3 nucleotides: TGTGCCAGCAGCTTAGGGGGGCTTAATGAAAAACTGTTTTTT.

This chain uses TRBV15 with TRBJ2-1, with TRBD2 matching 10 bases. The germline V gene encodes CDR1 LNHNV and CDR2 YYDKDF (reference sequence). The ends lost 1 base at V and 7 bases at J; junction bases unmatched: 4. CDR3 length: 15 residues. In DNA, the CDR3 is TGTGCCACCAGCAGAGCGACTAGCGGGTTTAATGAGCAGTTCTTC. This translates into CATSRATSGFNEQFF.

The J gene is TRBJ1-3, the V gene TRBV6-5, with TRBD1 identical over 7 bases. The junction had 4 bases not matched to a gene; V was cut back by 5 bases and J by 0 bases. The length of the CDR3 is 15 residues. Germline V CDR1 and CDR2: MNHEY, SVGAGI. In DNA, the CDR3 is TGTGCCAGCAGTCCGGACAGGTTCTCTGGAAACACCATATATTTT. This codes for CASSPDRFSGNTIYF.

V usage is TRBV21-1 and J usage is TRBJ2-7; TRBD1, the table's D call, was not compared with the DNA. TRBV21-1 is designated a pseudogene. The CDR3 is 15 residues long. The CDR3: CASSSRTVSSYEQYV. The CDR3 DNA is TGTGCCAGCAGCTCCCGGACAGTCAGTTCCTACGAGCAGTACGTC.

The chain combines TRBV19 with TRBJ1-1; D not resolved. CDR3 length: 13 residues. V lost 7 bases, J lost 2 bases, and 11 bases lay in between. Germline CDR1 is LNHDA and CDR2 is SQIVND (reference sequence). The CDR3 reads CASMGFGNTEAFF. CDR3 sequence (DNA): TGTGCCAGTATGGGCTTTGGCAACACTGAAGCTTTCTTT.

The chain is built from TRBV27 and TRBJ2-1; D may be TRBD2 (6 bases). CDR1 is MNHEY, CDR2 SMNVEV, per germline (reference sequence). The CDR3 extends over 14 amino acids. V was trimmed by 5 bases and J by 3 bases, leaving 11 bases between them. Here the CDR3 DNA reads TGTGCCAGCAGTCCCAGGACTAACTACAATGAGCAGTTCTTC. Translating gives CASSPRTNYNEQFF.